This T cell receptor (beta chain) is from a study of neurological immune-mediated disorders. At the level of the study: The study included some 35 multiple sclerosis patients, around 31 relapsing-remitting and 3 secondary progressive.

This clonotype was counted a few times. Its matching antigen is unknown. Germline V gene sequence: CDR1 SGHRS, CDR2 YFSETQ. V lost 0 bases and J 5 bases, leaving 15 bases between the germline ends. This CDR3 region has 16 residues. As for the cDNA, it was generated by 5'RACE with 10-nucleotide random UMIs. TCRdb used MiXCR to reprocess the 5' RACE reads, holding one entry per CDR3 protein. In the table there are 70,000 to 90,000 distinct CDR3 sequences, just over 5% of which are singletons. Study-wide results and caveats: Expanded clones shared no identical CDR3 amino acid sequences across subjects, which suggested private TCR-beta repertoires in all groups. There was no association between the multiple sclerosis repertoire cluster and any clinical or MRI feature.

Sequencing was done on a sample of PBMCs. The V and J genes are TRBV5-1 and TRBJ2-1; a possible D gene is TRBD2 (5 bases). This clonotype was sampled from a young woman with multiple sclerosis. The DNA of the CDR3 is TGCGCCAGCAGCTTGGGTGGCGGGTCGGCCAACAATGAGCAGTTCTTC. It translates to CASSLGGGSANNEQFF.